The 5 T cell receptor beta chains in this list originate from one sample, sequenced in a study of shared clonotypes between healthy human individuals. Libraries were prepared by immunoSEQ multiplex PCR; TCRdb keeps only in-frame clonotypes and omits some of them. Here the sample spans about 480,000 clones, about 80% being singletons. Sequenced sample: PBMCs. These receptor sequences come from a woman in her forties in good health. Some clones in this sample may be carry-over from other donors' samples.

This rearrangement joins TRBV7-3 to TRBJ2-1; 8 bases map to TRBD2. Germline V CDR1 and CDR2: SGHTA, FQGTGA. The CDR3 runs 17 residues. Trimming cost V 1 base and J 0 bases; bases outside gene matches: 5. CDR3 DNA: TGTGCCAGCAGCTTAATGGGGACTAGTTCCTCCTACAATGAGCAGTTCTTC. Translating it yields CASSLMGTSSSYNEQFF.

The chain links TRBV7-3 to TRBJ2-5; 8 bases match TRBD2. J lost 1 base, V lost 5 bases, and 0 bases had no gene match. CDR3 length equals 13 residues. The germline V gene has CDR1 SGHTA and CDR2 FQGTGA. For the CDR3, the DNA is TGTGCCAGCAGCCGGGGGGGCCAAGAGACCCAGTACTTC. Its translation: CASSRGGQETQYF.

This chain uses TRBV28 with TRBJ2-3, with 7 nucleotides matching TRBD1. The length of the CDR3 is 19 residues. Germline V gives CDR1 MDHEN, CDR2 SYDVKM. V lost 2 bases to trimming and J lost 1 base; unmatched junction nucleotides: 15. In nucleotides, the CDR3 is TGTGCCAGCAGTTTACCCAATAGACAGGGTTTAACTCGCACAGATACGCAGTATTTT. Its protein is CASSLPNRQGLTRTDTQYF.

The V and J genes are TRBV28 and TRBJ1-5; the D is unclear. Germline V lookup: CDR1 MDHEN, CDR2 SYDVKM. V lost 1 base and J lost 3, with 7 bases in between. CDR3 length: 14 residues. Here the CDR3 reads CASSLFGFNQPQHF. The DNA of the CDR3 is TGTGCCAGCAGTTTATTCGGCTTCAATCAGCCCCAGCATTTT.

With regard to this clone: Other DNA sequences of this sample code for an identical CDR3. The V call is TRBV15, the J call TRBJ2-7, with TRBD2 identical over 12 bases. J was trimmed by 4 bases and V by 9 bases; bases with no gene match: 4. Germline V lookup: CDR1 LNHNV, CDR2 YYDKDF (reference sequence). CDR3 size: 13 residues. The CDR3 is CATRTSGRYEQYF. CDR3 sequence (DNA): TGTGCCACACGCACTAGCGGGAGGTACGAGCAGTACTTC. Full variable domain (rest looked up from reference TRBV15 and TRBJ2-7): DAMVIQNPRYQVTQFGKPVTLSCSQTLNHNVMYWYQQKSSQAPKLLFHYYDKDFNNEADTPDNFQSRRPNTSFCFLDIRSPGLGDTAMYLCATRTSGRYEQYFGPGTRLTVT.